Below are 32 T cell receptor beta chains sequenced from a single sample in a study of early T cells in non-severe SARS-CoV-2 infection. A single record per CDR3 protein comes from TCRdb applying MiXCR to the 5' RACE reads. The sample yields over 95,000 distinct CDR3 sequences, 16% seen once. The sequencing sample was made of whole blood. The receptors were sampled from an adult who was a healthcare worker with PCR-confirmed SARS-CoV-2 infection or an uninfected control (not recorded which).

The chain recombines TRBV6-2 or TRBV6-3 with TRBJ2-7; D remains unclear. Deletions cut 6 bases from V and 3 bases from J, with 18 bases between. CDR1 MNHEY and CDR2 SVGEGT come from the germline V gene. The CDR3 has 15 residues. The CDR3 loop reads CASRYTASRFYEQYF. The DNA for the CDR3 is TGTGCCAGCAGATACACTGCGTCTAGATTCTACGAGCAGTACTTC.

In its sample, this clonotype was seen many times. The CDR3 DNA follows: TGTGCCAGCAGCTTAGGTAGTCAAGAGACCCAGTACTTC. This translates into CASSLGSQETQYF. The chain carries TRBV7-9 and TRBJ2-5; D is unresolved. The CDR3 runs 13 residues. Germline lookup yields CDR1 SEHNR and CDR2 FQNEAQ (reference sequence). V shed 1 base and J shed 2 bases, with 5 bases lying between them. Together with reference TRBV7-9 and TRBJ2-5, the CDR3 gives the full variable domain: DTGVSQNPRHKITKRGQNVTFRCDPISEHNRLYWYRQTLGQGPEFLTYFQNEAQLEKSRLLSDRFSAERPKGSFSTLEIQRTEQGDSAMYLCASSLGSQETQYFGPGTRLLVL.

This chain uses TRBV20-1 with TRBJ1-5; D uncertain. Germline V lookup: CDR1 DFQATT, CDR2 SNEGSKA (reference sequence). The CDR3 loop spans 9 amino acids. V was shortened by 6 bases and J by 7 bases, with 4 bases between the two germline ends. This CDR3 reads CSAGQPQHF. CDR3 in DNA: TGCAGTGCCGGGCAGCCCCAGCATTTT.

This rearrangement joins TRBV7-2 to TRBJ2-3; D ambiguous. The CDR3 spans 13 residues. Per germline, CDR1 SGHTA and CDR2 FQGNSA. The V end lost 4 bases, the J end lost 3 bases, and 8 bases lay between the germline ends. Written as DNA, the CDR3 is TGTGCCAGCAGCTCGACCCATACAGATACGCAGTATTTT. Translating gives CASSSTHTDTQYF. Full variable domain (missing parts from reference TRBV7-2 and TRBJ2-3): GAGVSQSPSNKVTEKGKDVELRCDPISGHTALYWYRQSLGQGLEFLIYFQGNSAPDKSGLPSDRFSAERTGGSVSTLTIQRTQQEDSAVYLCASSSTHTDTQYFGPGTRLTVL.

This clonotype was detected only a few times. This sequence joins TRBV7-9 and TRBJ2-7; the D gene could be TRBD1 or TRBD2 (5 bases each). Germline V gene lookup returns CDR1 SEHNR and CDR2 FQNEAQ (reference sequence). Trimming left V 5 bases short and J 2 bases short, with 16 bases between. The length of the CDR3 is 15 residues. CDR3 coding DNA: TGTGCCAGCAGCGACGGGACCCCGGCACCCTACGAGCAGTACTTC. Its translation: CASSDGTPAPYEQYF.

J is TRBJ1-2 and V is TRBV5-4, with 12 bases aligning to TRBD1. The CDR3 loop spans 14 amino acids. V dropped 4 bases and J dropped 8; count of bases not matched to a gene: 6. The germline gives CDR1 SGHNT, CDR2 YYREEE (reference sequence). The DNA for the CDR3 is TGTGCCAGCAGCCAGGGACAGGGGGCTAGAGGCTACACCTTC. This sequence encodes CASSQGQGARGYTF.

This clonotype was found many times. V usage is TRBV6-5 and J usage is TRBJ2-5; D gene uncertain. The CDR3 is 13 residues long. V lost 8 bases and J lost 4, with 14 bases in between. From germline, CDR1 is MNHEY and CDR2 SVGAGI. CDR3 coding DNA: TGTGCCAGCCGGCAACAGATAGGAGAGACCCAGTACTTC. It codes for CASRQQIGETQYF.

The chain employs TRBV29-1 and TRBJ2-3; 13 bases map to TRBD2. Trimming at V came to 6 bases and at J to 9 bases, leaving 3 bases not matched to a gene. Per germline, CDR1 SQVTM and CDR2 ANQGSEA. The CDR3 runs 12 residues. In nucleotides, the CDR3 is TGCAGCGTGGGACTAGCGGGAAACACGCAGTATTTT. Its translation is CSVGLAGNTQYF.

This clonotype was recorded many times. The rearrangement links TRBV27 to TRBJ2-7, with D possibly matching TRBD2 (6 bases). Germline CDR1 reads MNHEY; CDR2 reads SMNVEV (reference sequence). This CDR3 comprises 15 residues. Trimming shortened V by 5 bases and J by 7 bases, and 21 bases separated the two germline ends. In nucleotides, the CDR3 is TGTGCCAGCAGTCTAGGGACTTACAACTTGAGGGAGCAGTACTTC. Protein product: CASSLGTYNLREQYF.

This clonotype was counted between two and nine times. The V and J genes are TRBV7-9 and TRBJ1-1; D gene uncertain. CDR1 and CDR2 from the germline V gene are SEHNR and FQNEAQ (reference sequence). The CDR3 loop spans 13 amino acids. With 0 bases removed from V and 4 bases from J, the gap between germline ends came to 6 bases. CDR3 residues: CASSLAQGTEAFF. The DNA for the CDR3 is TGTGCCAGCAGCTTAGCCCAAGGCACTGAAGCTTTCTTT.

This chain joins TRBV29-1 and TRBJ1-2; D unresolved. Germline V gene sequence: CDR1 SQVTM, CDR2 ANQGSEA. V was pared by 2 bases and J by 4 bases, with 8 bases between. The CDR3 totals 12 residues. The CDR3 region has the DNA TGCAGCGTTGAATTGGCCCCCTATGGCTACACCTTC. Its translation is CSVELAPYGYTF.

This clonotype showed up just a few times. The V and J genes are TRBV7-8 and TRBJ1-1; 8 nucleotides line up with TRBD1. The V gene end was trimmed by 3 bases and the J gene end by 0 bases; junction bases not matched to a gene: 9. Germline V CDR1 and CDR2: SGHVS, FQNEAQ. The CDR3 has 17 amino acids. The CDR3 here is CASSFRQGRGMNTEAFF. In nucleotides, the CDR3 is TGTGCCAGCAGCTTCCGACAGGGGAGAGGTATGAACACTGAAGCTTTCTTT.

The rearrangement uses TRBV7-2 and TRBJ1-2, with D tentatively TRBD1 (5 bases). Germline V gives CDR1 SGHTA, CDR2 FQGNSA. This CDR3 is built from 13 residues. With 3 bases removed from V and 2 bases from J, the gap between germline ends came to 7 bases. The CDR3 sequence is CASSLDKNYGYTF. CDR3 coding DNA: TGTGCCAGCAGCTTGGACAAAAACTATGGCTACACCTTC.

The rearrangement joins TRBV7-9 to TRBJ2-4, with a tentative D call TRBD2 (5 bases). Looked up from germline, CDR1 is SEHNR and CDR2 is FQNEAQ (reference sequence). The CDR3 consists of 15 residues. V shed 5 bases and J shed 3 bases, with 14 bases lying between them. The CDR3 loop is CASSPEGSDKNIQYF. CDR3 in DNA: TGTGCCAGCAGCCCTGAGGGCTCGGACAAAAACATTCAGTACTTC.

In its sample, this clonotype was seen a few times. The chain's CDR3 is CASSYSGESSYEQYF. CDR3 in DNA: TGTGCCAGCAGTTACTCGGGGGAAAGCTCCTACGAGCAGTACTTC. This sequence joins TRBV6-2 or TRBV6-3 and TRBJ2-7; D may correspond to TRBD1 or TRBD2 (5 bases each). The CDR3 totals 15 residues. The germline CDR1 and CDR2 sequences are MNHEY and SVGEGT. Deletions cut 0 bases from V and 0 bases from J, with 9 bases between.

The chain employs TRBV4-3 and TRBJ2-7; TRBD1 might be the D (6 bases). Germline values: CDR1 LGHNA, CDR2 YSLEER. Deletions cut 0 bases from V and 2 bases from J, with 17 bases between. This CDR3 has 17 amino acids. The CDR3 DNA follows: TGCGCCAGCAGCCAAGATAGATTAGGACAGAGAGCCTACGAGCAGTACTTC. As protein: CASSQDRLGQRAYEQYF.

This clonotype has more than one count but fewer than ten. The chain carries TRBV29-1 and TRBJ2-1; 7 nucleotides match TRBD1. CDR3 length equals 13 residues. Germline V gene data show CDR1 as SQVTM and CDR2 as ANQGSEA. V lost 5 bases, J lost 5 bases, and 6 bases stayed unmatched. CDR3 in DNA: TGCAGCGTTAACAGGGGTTTACACAATGAGCAGTTCTTC. It is translated as CSVNRGLHNEQFF.

This clonotype came up a few times. This chain connects TRBV6-2 or TRBV6-3 to TRBJ1-5; D is unresolved. Deletions cut 6 bases from V and 6 bases from J, with 18 bases between. In germline, CDR1 is MNHEY, CDR2 SVGEGT. The CDR3 extends over 15 amino acids. In DNA, the CDR3 is TGTGCCAGCAGGCTCGGGCCATTGGGGAGTCAGCCCCAGCATTTT. Translation: CASRLGPLGSQPQHF.

This clonotype was seen only a few times. The gene calls are TRBV15 and TRBJ1-5; D possibly corresponds to TRBD1 (6 bases). This CDR3 has 15 residues. Germline V gene data show CDR1 as LNHNV and CDR2 as YYDKDF (reference sequence). Trimming left V 4 bases short and J 3 bases short, with 13 bases between. As DNA, the CDR3 is TGTGCCACCAGCAACTCCGGACAGCTCAATCAGCCCCAGCATTTT. It translates to CATSNSGQLNQPQHF.

This chain connects TRBV19 to TRBJ1-1; 12 positions match TRBD1. The CDR3 covers 14 residues. Germline CDR1 and CDR2: LNHDA and SQIVND (reference sequence). V gave up 3 bases and J gave up 10 bases; unmatched junction bases: 6. CDR3 protein: CASSIGTGGAGAFF. The CDR3 nucleotides are TGTGCCAGTAGTATCGGGACAGGGGGCGCTGGAGCTTTCTTT.

This clonotype was counted ten times or more. One junction end disagrees with the germline gene, perhaps due to a read error. The rearrangement uses TRBV10-2 and TRBJ1-3; D gene unclear. CDR1 WSHSY and CDR2 SAAADI come from the germline V gene. The length of the CDR3 is 15 residues. The CDR3 protein is CASREKEDSENTIYF. CDR3 DNA: TGCGCCAGCAGGGAAAAGGAGGACTCTGAAAACACCATATATTTT.

The sample holds a few counts of this clonotype. This chain connects TRBV7-2 to TRBJ2-3; D could derive from TRBD1 or TRBD2 (5 bases each). The CDR3 totals 15 residues. Germline V gene sequence: CDR1 SGHTA, CDR2 FQGNSA. Trimming stripped 5 bases from V and 8 bases from J, with 20 bases between. The CDR3 here is CASSLRREGWGTQYF. The CDR3 DNA sequence: TGTGCCAGCAGCCTACGCCGAGAGGGGTGGGGTACGCAGTATTTT.

This clonotype has ten or more counts. The CDR3 DNA follows: TGCGCCAGCAGCCAAGATCGCAGGAGGAACACTGAAGCTTTCTTT. Translating gives CASSQDRRRNTEAFF. The chain employs TRBV4-3 and TRBJ1-1, with D hard to call. CDR1 is LGHNA and CDR2 is YSLEER in the germline V gene. Trimming removed 0 bases at V and 1 base at J, with 9 bases between. The length of the CDR3 is 15 residues.

The chain is built from TRBV10-3 and TRBJ2-7; D is unclear. Trimming removed 6 bases at V and 5 bases at J, with 14 bases between. The CDR3 covers 13 residues. Germline CDR1 reads ENHRY; CDR2 reads SYGVKD. CDR3 residues: CAISLILTDEQYF. The CDR3 DNA follows: TGTGCCATCAGCCTTATACTCACGGACGAGCAGTACTTC.

The genes are TRBV7-9 and TRBJ1-1, with D uncertain. With 7 bases removed from V and 4 bases from J, the gap between germline ends came to 7 bases. Germline V gene lookup returns CDR1 SEHNR and CDR2 FQNEAQ (reference sequence). The CDR3 covers 11 residues. The CDR3 bases are TGTGCCAGCATGAAGTTCACTGAAGCTTTCTTT. This codes for CASMKFTEAFF.

This chain connects TRBV18 to TRBJ2-5; no reliable D call. In germline, CDR1 is KGHSH, CDR2 LQKENI. The CDR3 is 12 residues long. Trimming cost V 8 bases and J 0 bases, with 7 bases left between them. CDR3 sequence: CASRTDQETQYF. CDR3 DNA sequence: TGTGCCAGCCGGACGGACCAAGAGACCCAGTACTTC.

Only a few counts were recorded for this clonotype. The V call is TRBV29-1, the J call TRBJ2-2; 11 bases match TRBD2. CDR3 length: 13 amino acids. The germline V gene has CDR1 SQVTM and CDR2 ANQGSEA. The ends lost 7 bases at V and 6 bases at J; junction bases unmatched: 4. In DNA form, the CDR3 reads TGCAGCGCAACTAGCGGGAGTGCCGGGGAGCTGTTTTTT. Translating it yields CSATSGSAGELFF.

This clonotype was recorded only once. The chain has TRBV20-1 and TRBJ1-2; D not resolved. CDR3 size: 11 residues. Trimming removed 5 bases from V and 5 bases from J, with 9 bases in between. CDR1 is DFQATT and CDR2 is SNEGSKA in the germline V gene (reference sequence). The CDR3 sequence is CSAQDGYGYTF. CDR3 DNA sequence: TGCAGTGCTCAGGACGGTTATGGCTACACCTTC.

The chain carries TRBV7-2 and TRBJ2-7; D is unresolved. V dropped 2 bases and J dropped 2 bases, with 13 bases sitting between them. CDR1 is SGHTA and CDR2 is FQGNSA in the germline V gene. The CDR3 is 15 amino acids. CDR3 loop: CASSLYPNPTYEQYF. The CDR3 DNA sequence: TGTGCCAGCAGCTTATATCCCAATCCCACCTACGAGCAGTACTTC.

This clonotype was picked up a small number of times. The chain uses TRBV2 and TRBJ2-1; D gene uncertain. From germline, CDR1 is SNHLY and CDR2 FYNNEI. This CDR3 is built from 11 residues. The ends were cut back, 7 bases at V and 7 bases at J, with 8 bases in the middle. CDR3 region: CASNGRNEQFF. The DNA for the CDR3 is TGTGCCAGCAACGGGCGTAATGAGCAGTTCTTC.

This clonotype was counted ten times or more. This rearrangement joins TRBV6-5 to TRBJ1-6; D call uncertain. The CDR3 is made up of 14 amino acids. With 7 bases removed from V and 9 bases from J, the gap between germline ends came to 16 bases. Germline V gene lookup returns CDR1 MNHEY and CDR2 SVGAGI. The CDR3 coding sequence is TGTGCCAGCACTAACAGATCTGTGGGTTCACCCCTCCACTTT. Its translation is CASTNRSVGSPLHF.

In DNA form, the CDR3 reads TGTGCCAGCTCACCAAATATGGTGGTGAACACTGAAGCTTTCTTT. Protein product: CASSPNMVVNTEAFF. The gene calls are TRBV18 and TRBJ1-1; D gene uncertain. The CDR3 length is 15 residues. The ends were cut back, 2 bases at V and 0 bases at J, with 10 bases in the middle. Germline CDR1 KGHSH, CDR2 LQKENI.